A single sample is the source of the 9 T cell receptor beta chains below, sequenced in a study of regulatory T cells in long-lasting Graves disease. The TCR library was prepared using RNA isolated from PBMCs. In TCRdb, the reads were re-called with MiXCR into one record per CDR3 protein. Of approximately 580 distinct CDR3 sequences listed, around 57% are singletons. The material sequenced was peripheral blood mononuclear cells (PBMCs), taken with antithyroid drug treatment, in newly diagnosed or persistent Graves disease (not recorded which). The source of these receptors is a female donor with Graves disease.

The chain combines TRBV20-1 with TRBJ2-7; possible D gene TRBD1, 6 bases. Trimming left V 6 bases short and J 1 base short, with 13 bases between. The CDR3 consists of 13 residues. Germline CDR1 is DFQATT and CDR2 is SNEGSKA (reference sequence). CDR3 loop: CSATGRSSYEQYF. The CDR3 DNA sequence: TGCAGTGCCACAGGGCGGAGTTCCTACGAGCAGTACTTC.

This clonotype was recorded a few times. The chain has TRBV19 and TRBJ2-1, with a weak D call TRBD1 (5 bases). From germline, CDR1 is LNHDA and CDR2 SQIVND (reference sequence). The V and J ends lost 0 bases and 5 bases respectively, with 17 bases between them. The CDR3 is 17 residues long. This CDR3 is CASSIDLSKTVNNEQFF. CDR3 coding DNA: TGTGCCAGTAGTATAGATCTATCGAAGACAGTCAACAATGAGCAGTTCTTC.

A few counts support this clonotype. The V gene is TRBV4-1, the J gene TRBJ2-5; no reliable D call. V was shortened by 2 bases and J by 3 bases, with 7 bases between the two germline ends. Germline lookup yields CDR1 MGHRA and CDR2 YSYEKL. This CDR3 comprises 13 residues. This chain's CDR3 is CASSQYPEETQYF. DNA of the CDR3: TGCGCCAGCAGCCAATACCCGGAAGAGACCCAGTACTTC.

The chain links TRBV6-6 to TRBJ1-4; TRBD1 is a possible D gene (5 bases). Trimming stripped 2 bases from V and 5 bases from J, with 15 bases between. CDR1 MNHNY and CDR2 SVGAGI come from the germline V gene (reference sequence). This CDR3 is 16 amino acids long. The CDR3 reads CASSYLGTAGNEKLFF. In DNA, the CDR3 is TGTGCCAGCAGTTACCTCGGGACGGCGGGAAATGAAAAACTGTTTTTT.

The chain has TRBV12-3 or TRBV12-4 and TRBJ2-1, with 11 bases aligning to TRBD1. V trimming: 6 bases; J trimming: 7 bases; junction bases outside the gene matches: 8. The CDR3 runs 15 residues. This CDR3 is CASSLRTGGLNEQFF. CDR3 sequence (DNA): TGTGCCAGCAGCCTCCGGACAGGGGGCTTAAATGAGCAGTTCTTC.

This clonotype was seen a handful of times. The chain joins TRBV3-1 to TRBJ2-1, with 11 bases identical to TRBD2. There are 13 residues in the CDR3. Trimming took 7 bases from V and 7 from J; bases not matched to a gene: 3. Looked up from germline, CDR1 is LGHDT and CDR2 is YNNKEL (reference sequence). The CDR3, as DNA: TGTGCCAGCAACCTAGCGGGGGGTAATGAGCAGTTCTTC. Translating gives CASNLAGGNEQFF.

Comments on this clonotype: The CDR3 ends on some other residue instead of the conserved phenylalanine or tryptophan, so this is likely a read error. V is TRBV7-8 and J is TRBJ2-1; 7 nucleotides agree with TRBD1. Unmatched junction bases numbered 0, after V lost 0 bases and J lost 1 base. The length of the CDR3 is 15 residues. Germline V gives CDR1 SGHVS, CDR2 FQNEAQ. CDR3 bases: TGTGCCAGCAGCTTAGCGGGACAGTCCTACAATGAGCAGTTCCTC. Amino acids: CASSLAGQSYNEQFL.

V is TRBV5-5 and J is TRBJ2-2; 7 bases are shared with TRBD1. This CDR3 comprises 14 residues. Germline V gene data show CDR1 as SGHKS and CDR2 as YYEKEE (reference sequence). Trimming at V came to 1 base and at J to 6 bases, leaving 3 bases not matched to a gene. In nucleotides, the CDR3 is TGTGCCAGCAGCTTGTCGCAGGGGGCCGGGGAGCTGTTTTTT. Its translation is CASSLSQGAGELFF.

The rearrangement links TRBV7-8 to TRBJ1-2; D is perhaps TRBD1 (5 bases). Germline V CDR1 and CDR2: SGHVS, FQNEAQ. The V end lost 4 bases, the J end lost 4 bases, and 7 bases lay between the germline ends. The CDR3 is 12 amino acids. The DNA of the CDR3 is TGTGCCAGCAGCTCGACAGTCTATGGCTACACCTTC. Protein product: CASSSTVYGYTF.